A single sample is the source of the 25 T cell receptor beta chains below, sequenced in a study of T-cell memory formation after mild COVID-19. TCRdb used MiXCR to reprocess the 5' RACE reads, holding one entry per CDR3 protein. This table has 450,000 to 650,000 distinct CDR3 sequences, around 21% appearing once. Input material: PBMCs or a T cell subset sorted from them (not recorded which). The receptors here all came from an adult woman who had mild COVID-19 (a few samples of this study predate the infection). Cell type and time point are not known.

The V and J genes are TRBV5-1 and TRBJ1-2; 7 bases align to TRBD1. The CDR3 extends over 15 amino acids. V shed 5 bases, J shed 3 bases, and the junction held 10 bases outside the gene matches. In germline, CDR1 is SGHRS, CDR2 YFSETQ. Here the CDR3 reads CASRLGQDLDYGYTF. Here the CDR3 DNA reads TGCGCCAGCAGACTTGGACAGGATCTGGACTATGGCTACACCTTC.

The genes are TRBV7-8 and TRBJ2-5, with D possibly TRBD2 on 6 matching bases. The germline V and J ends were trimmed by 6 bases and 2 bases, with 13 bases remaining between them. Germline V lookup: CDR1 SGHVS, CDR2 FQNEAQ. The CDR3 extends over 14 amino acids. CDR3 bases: TGTGCCAGCAGGCCCCCGGGACTGCAAGAGACCCAGTACTTC. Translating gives CASRPPGLQETQYF.

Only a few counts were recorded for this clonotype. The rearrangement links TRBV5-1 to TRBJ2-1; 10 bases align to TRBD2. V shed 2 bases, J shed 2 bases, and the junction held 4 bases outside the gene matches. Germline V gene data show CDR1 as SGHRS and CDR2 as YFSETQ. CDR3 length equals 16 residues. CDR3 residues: CASSFSGGLTYNEQFF. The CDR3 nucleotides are TGCGCCAGCAGCTTTAGCGGGGGGTTAACCTACAATGAGCAGTTCTTC.

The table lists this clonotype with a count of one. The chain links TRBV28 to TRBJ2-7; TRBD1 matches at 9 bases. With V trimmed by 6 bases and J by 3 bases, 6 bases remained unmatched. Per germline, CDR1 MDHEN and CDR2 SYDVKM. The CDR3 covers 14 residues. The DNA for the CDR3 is TGTGCCAGCAGGGGGACAGGGAACAGCTACGAGCAGTACTTC. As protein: CASRGTGNSYEQYF.

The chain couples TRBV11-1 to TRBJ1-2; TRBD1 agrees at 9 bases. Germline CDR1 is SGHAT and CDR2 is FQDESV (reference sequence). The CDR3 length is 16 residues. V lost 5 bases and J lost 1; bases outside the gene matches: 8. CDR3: CASSHTGTGINYGYTF. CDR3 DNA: TGTGCCAGCAGCCACACCGGGACAGGGATTAACTATGGCTACACCTTC.

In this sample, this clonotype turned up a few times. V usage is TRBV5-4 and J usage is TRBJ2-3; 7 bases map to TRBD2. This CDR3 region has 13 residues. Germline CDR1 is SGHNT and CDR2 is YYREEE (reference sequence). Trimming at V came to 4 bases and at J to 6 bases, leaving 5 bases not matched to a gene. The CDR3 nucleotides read TGTGCCAGCAGCGGGGGGGAACGGGATACGCAGTATTTT. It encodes CASSGGERDTQYF.

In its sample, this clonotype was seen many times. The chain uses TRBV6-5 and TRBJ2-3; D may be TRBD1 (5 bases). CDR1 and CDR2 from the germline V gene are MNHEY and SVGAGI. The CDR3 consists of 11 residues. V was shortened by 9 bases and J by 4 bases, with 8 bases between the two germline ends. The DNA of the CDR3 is TGTGCCAGTGAACAGGCAGATACGCAGTATTTT. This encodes CASEQADTQYF.

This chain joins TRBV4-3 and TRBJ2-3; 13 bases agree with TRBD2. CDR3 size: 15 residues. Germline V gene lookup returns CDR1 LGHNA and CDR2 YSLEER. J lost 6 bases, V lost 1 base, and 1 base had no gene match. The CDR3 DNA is TGCGCCAGCAGCCAAGGGACTAGCGGGAGTGATACGCAGTATTTT. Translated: CASSQGTSGSDTQYF.

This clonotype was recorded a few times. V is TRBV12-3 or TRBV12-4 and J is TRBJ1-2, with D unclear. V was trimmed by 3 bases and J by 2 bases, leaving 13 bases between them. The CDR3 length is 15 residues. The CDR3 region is CASSFVESGNYGYTF. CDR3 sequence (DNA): TGTGCCAGCAGTTTTGTTGAGTCTGGGAACTATGGCTACACCTTC.

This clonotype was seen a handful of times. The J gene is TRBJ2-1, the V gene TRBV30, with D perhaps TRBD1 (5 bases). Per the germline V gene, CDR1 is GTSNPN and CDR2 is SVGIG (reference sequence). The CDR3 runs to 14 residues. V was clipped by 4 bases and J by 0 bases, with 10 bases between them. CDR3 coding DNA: TGTGCCTGGAACAGGTACGGCTCCTACAATGAGCAGTTCTTC. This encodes CAWNRYGSYNEQFF.

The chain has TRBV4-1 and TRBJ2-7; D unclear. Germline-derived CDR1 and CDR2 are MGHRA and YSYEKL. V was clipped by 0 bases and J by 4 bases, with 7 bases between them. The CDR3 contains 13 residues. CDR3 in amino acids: CASSQDNRYEQYF. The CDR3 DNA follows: TGCGCCAGCAGCCAAGATAACAGATACGAGCAGTACTTC.

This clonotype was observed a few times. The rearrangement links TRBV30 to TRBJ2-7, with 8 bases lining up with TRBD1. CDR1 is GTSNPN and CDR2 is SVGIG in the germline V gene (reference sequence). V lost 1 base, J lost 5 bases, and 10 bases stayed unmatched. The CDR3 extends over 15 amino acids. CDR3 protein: CAWSAAGQAFNEQYF. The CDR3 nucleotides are TGTGCCTGGAGTGCCGCGGGACAGGCGTTCAACGAGCAGTACTTC. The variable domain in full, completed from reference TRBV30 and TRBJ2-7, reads SQTIHQWPATLVQPVGSPLSLECTVEGTSNPNLYWYRQAAGRGLQLLFYSVGIGQISSEVPQNLSASRPQDRQFILSSKKLLLSDSGFYLCAWSAAGQAFNEQYFGPGTRLTVT.

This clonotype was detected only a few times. In DNA, the CDR3 is TGTGCCAGCACCGACGAGGGGTATGGGGAGACCCAGTACTTC. Translating gives CASTDEGYGETQYF. V is TRBV5-6 and J is TRBJ2-5; D may correspond to TRBD1 or TRBD2 (5 bases each). The germline gives CDR1 SGHDT, CDR2 YYEEEE. This CDR3 has 14 amino acids. V was shortened by 6 bases and J by 5 bases, with 17 bases between the two germline ends.

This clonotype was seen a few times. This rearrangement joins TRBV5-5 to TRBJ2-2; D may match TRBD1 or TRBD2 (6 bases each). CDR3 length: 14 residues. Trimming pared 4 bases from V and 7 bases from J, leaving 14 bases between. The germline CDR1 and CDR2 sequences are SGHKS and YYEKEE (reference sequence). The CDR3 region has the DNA TGTGCCAGCAGCGTAGGGGGGATCGGCGGGGAGCTGTTTTTT. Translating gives CASSVGGIGGELFF.

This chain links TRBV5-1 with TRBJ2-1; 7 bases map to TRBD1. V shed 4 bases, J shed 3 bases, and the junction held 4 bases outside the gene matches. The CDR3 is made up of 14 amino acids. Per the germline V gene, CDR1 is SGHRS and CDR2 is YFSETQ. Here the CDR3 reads CASSVTGLYNEQFF. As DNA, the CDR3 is TGCGCCAGCAGCGTGACAGGGCTCTACAATGAGCAGTTCTTC.

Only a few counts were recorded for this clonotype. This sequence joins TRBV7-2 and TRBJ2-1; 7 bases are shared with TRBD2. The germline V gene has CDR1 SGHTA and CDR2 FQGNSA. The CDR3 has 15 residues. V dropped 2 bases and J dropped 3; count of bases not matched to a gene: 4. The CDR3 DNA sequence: TGTGCCAGCAGCTTACTGGGGGGGGGCTACAATGAGCAGTTCTTC. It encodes CASSLLGGGYNEQFF.

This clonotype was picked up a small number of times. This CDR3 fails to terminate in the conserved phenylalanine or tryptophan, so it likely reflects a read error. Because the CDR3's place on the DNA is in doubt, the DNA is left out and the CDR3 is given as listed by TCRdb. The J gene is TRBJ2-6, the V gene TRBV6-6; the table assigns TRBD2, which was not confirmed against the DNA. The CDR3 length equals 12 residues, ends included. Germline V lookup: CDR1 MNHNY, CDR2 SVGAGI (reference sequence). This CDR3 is CASSYGTSGFLP.

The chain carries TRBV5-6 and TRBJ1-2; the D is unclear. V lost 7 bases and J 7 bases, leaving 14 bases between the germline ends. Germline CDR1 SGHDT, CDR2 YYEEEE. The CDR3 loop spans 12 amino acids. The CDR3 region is CASRSYRSGYTF. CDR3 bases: TGTGCCAGCCGGAGTTATCGGTCTGGCTACACCTTC.

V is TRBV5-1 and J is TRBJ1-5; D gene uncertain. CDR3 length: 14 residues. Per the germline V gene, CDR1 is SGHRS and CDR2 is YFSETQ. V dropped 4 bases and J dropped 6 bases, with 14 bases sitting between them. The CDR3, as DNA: TGCGCCAGCAGCCCCGAGGTTGGGTTTCAGCCCCAGCATTTT. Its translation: CASSPEVGFQPQHF.

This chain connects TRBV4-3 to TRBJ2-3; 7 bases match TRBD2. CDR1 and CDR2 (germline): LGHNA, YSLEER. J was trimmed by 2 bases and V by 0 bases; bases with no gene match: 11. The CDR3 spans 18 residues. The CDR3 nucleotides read TGCGCCAGCAGCCAAGATTGGGGGAGGGCGAGTCCCACAGATACGCAGTATTTT. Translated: CASSQDWGRASPTDTQYF.

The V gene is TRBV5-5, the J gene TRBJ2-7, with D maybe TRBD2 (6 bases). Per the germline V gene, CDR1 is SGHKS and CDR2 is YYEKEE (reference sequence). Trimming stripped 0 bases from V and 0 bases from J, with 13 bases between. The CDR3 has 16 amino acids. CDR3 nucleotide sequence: TGTGCCAGCAGCTTGGGTCCTACCGGGAGCTCCTACGAGCAGTACTTC. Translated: CASSLGPTGSSYEQYF. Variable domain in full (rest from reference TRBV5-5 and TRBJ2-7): DAGVTQSPTHLIKTRGQQVTLRCSPISGHKSVSWYQQVLGQGPQFIFQYYEKEERGRGNFPDRFSARQFPNYSSELNVNALLLGDSALYLCASSLGPTGSSYEQYFGPGTRLTVT.

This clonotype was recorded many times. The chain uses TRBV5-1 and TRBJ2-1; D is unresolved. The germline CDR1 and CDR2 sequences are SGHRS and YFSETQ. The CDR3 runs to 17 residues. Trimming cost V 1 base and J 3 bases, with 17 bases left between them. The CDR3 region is CASSLREGSFYYNEQFF. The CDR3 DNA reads TGCGCCAGCAGCTTGAGGGAAGGAAGTTTTTACTACAATGAGCAGTTCTTC.

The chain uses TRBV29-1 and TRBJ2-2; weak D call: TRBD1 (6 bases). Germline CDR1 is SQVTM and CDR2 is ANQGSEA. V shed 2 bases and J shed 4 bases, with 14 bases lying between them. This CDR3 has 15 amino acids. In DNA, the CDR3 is TGCAGCGTTGAATTGGCTAGCAGGGGCACCGGGGAGCTGTTTTTT. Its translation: CSVELASRGTGELFF.

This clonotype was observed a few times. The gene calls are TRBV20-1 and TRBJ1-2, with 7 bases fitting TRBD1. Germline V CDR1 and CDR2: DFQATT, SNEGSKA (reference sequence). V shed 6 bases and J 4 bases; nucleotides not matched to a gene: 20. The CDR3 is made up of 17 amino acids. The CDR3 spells CSAAGIPDRDHVYGYTF. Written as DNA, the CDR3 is TGCAGTGCCGCCGGGATCCCAGACAGGGATCATGTCTATGGCTACACCTTC.

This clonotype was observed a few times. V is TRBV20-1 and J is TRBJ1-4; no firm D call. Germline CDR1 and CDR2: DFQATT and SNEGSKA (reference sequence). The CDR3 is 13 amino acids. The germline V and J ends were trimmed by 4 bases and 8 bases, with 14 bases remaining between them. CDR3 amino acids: CSAMDRSGEKLFF. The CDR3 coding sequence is TGCAGTGCTATGGACCGTTCTGGGGAAAAACTGTTTTTT.